These 25 T cell receptor beta chains originate from one sample sequenced in a study of blood T cell repertoires in COVID-19. Sequencing used immunoSEQ multiplex PCR; TCRdb keeps in-frame clones, though not all of them. The sample shows about 130,000 clones, 88% of them seen only once. The sequencing input was peripheral blood. These receptors came from a woman older than 75 with acute or convalescent COVID-19.

This sequence joins TRBV28 and TRBJ1-2; TRBD1 agrees at 9 bases. The CDR3 length is 12 residues. J gave up 5 bases and V 9 bases, and 4 bases lay outside the gene matches. The germline CDR1 and CDR2 sequences are MDHEN and SYDVKM. CDR3 residues: CASGQGRYGYTF. The CDR3 bases are TGTGCCAGTGGACAGGGGAGGTATGGCTACACCTTC.

This sequence joins TRBV6-2 or TRBV6-3 and TRBJ1-2, with TRBD1 matching 9 bases. The germline V gene has CDR1 MNHEY and CDR2 SVGEGT. The V segment lost 2 bases and the J segment 6 bases; nucleotides outside the gene matches: 7. The CDR3 has 15 residues. The CDR3 loop is CASSYGTGLFNGYTF. The CDR3 DNA reads as TGTGCCAGCAGTTACGGGACAGGGTTATTCAATGGCTACACCTTC.

In the case of this clone: Other DNA sequences in the sample encode the same CDR3. This chain links TRBV6-5 with TRBJ1-1; D gene unclear. CDR1 is MNHEY and CDR2 is SVGAGI in the germline V gene. With 6 bases removed from V and 0 bases from J, the gap between germline ends came to 8 bases. CDR3 length: 13 amino acids. The CDR3 spells CASREGMNTEAFF. In DNA, the CDR3 is TGTGCCAGCAGGGAGGGTATGAACACTGAAGCTTTCTTT.

The chain has TRBV2 and TRBJ2-2, with D uncertain. This CDR3 region has 18 residues. Trimming left V 5 bases short and J 1 base short, with 20 bases between. From germline, CDR1 is SNHLY and CDR2 FYNNEI. CDR3 in DNA: TGTGCCAGCAGTCCCCCCCCATTGCGGCACCTGAACACCGGGGAGCTGTTTTTT. Translation gives CASSPPPLRHLNTGELFF.

The J gene is TRBJ2-3, the V gene TRBV5-1; TRBD2 agrees at 12 bases. V lost 4 bases to trimming and J lost 3 bases; unmatched junction nucleotides: 6. The germline gives CDR1 SGHRS, CDR2 YFSETQ. This CDR3 has 16 residues. The CDR3 coding sequence is TGCGCCAGCAGCGCACTAGCGGGGGGCCGGACAGATACGCAGTATTTT. Translating it yields CASSALAGGRTDTQYF.

This clone was counted a single time. The chain joins TRBV5-4 to TRBJ2-1, with TRBD2 identical over 7 bases. Germline V gives CDR1 SGHNT, CDR2 YYREEE (reference sequence). Germline trimming cut 2 bases from V and 2 bases from J; bases unmatched to any gene: 4. This CDR3 spans 15 amino acids. CDR3 amino acids: CASSFEAGTYNEQFF. The CDR3 region has the DNA TGTGCCAGCAGCTTTGAAGCGGGAACCTACAATGAGCAGTTCTTC.

This chain links TRBV19 with TRBJ2-2; D ambiguous. Germline V gives CDR1 LNHDA, CDR2 SQIVND (reference sequence). This CDR3 region has 15 residues. V was cut by 3 bases and J by 4 bases, with 12 bases left in between. The CDR3 region is CASSIGHRATGELFF. The CDR3 DNA reads as TGTGCCAGTAGTATTGGTCATCGCGCCACCGGGGAGCTGTTTTTT.

This clone showed up just a few times. The chain links TRBV10-3 to TRBJ2-7; TRBD2 agrees at 10 bases. J gave up 4 bases and V 5 bases, and 5 bases lay outside the gene matches. This CDR3 contains 14 residues. CDR1 and CDR2 (germline): ENHRY, SYGVKD. CDR3 residues: CAISSSSGSYEQYF. The CDR3 bases are TGTGCCATCAGTTCCTCTAGCGGGAGTTACGAGCAGTACTTC.

This chain joins TRBV6-5 and TRBJ1-2, with a tentative D call TRBD1 (6 bases). Trimming pared 7 bases from V and 8 bases from J, leaving 17 bases between. This CDR3 has 13 residues. The germline V gene encodes CDR1 MNHEY and CDR2 SVGAGI. In nucleotides, the CDR3 is TGTGCCAGCAACGGCAGGGGCGAAGTCGGCTACACCTTC. It encodes CASNGRGEVGYTF.

The rearrangement joins TRBV11-2 to TRBJ1-6, with TRBD1 as a possible D gene (5 bases). The germline V and J ends were trimmed by 4 bases and 8 bases, with 15 bases remaining between them. From germline, CDR1 is SGHAT and CDR2 FQNNGV. The CDR3 length is 15 residues. The CDR3: CASSWRTGGDSPLHF. CDR3 bases: TGTGCCAGCAGCTGGCGGACCGGGGGGGATTCACCCCTCCACTTT.

This rearrangement joins TRBV19 to TRBJ2-7, with D possibly being TRBD1 (6 bases). Trimming took 5 bases from V and 3 from J, leaving 14 bases between them. The V gene's germline CDR1 is LNHDA and CDR2 SQIVND (reference sequence). The CDR3 spans 14 residues. The CDR3 nucleotides read TGTGCCAGTAGTGTCTCCCGGGACAACTACGAGCAGTACTTC. It translates to CASSVSRDNYEQYF.

In the case of this clone: One junction end disagrees with the germline gene, perhaps due to a read error. The V and J genes are TRBV5-1 and TRBJ2-1, with D perhaps being TRBD1 or TRBD2 (5 bases each). The germline V gene has CDR1 SGHRS and CDR2 YFSETQ. This CDR3 region has 14 residues. The CDR3 nucleotides are TGCGCCAGCAGATTGGACTGGGGCTCTAATGAGCAGTTCTTC. It codes for CASRLDWGSNEQFF.

CDR3 loop: CAISAERGAGELFF. In DNA form, the CDR3 reads TGTGCCATCAGTGCAGAAAGGGGTGCCGGGGAGCTGTTTTTT. V gene TRBV10-3 combines with J gene TRBJ2-2, with D perhaps matching TRBD1 (5 bases). The V end was cut by 4 bases, the J end by 6 bases, with 12 bases between. From germline, CDR1 is ENHRY and CDR2 SYGVKD. The CDR3 extends over 14 amino acids.

This clone came up a few times. The chain combines TRBV2 with TRBJ1-6; D may be TRBD1 (5 bases). The CDR3 is 13 residues long. V was trimmed by 5 bases and J by 4 bases, leaving 6 bases between them. CDR1 and CDR2 (germline): SNHLY, FYNNEI. DNA of the CDR3: TGTGCCAGCAGTCCAGGGTATAATTCACCCCTCCACTTT. Translation gives CASSPGYNSPLHF.

Only one count was recorded for this clone. This chain connects TRBV2 to TRBJ2-5, with D possibly matching TRBD1 (5 bases). The CDR3 totals 14 residues. Per germline, CDR1 SNHLY and CDR2 FYNNEI. The V and J ends lost 3 bases and 5 bases respectively, with 13 bases between them. The chain's CDR3 is CASSDRAGWETQYF. In nucleotides, the CDR3 is TGTGCCAGCAGTGACAGGGCAGGGTGGGAGACCCAGTACTTC.

The chain employs TRBV7-6 and TRBJ1-2, with 7 bases aligning to TRBD1. Germline loops: CDR1 SGHVS, CDR2 FNYEAQ. V lost 1 base to trimming and J lost 4 bases; unmatched junction nucleotides: 15. This CDR3 has 18 amino acids. Written as DNA, the CDR3 is TGTGCCAGCAGCTTAGAAGCGACAGGGACCCTCCTATCCTATGGCTACACCTTC. It specifies CASSLEATGTLLSYGYTF.

Only a few counts were recorded for this clone. The rearrangement links TRBV28 to TRBJ1-2; D ambiguous. The CDR3 is 14 amino acids. Germline V CDR1 and CDR2: MDHEN, SYDVKM. With 11 bases removed from V and 3 bases from J, the gap between germline ends came to 19 bases. The chain's CDR3 is CAGSPEGWDYGYTF. CDR3 nucleotide sequence: TGTGCCGGTTCCCCGGAGGGTTGGGACTATGGCTACACCTTC.

The chain recombines TRBV6-5 with TRBJ2-7; 9 nucleotides agree with TRBD1. The CDR3 totals 15 residues. Losses at the gene ends were 0 bases for V and 6 bases for J; bases not matched to a gene: 6. The germline CDR1 and CDR2 sequences are MNHEY and SVGAGI. CDR3 region: CASSYSMGQGSEQYF. The CDR3 nucleotides read TGTGCCAGCAGTTACTCGATGGGACAGGGTAGCGAGCAGTACTTC.

The J gene is TRBJ2-2, the V gene TRBV18; D is unresolved. Deletions cut 2 bases from V and 4 bases from J, with 8 bases between. Per germline, CDR1 KGHSH and CDR2 LQKENI. CDR3 length equals 14 residues. CDR3 amino acids: CASSPEAPTGELFF. The CDR3 DNA is TGTGCCAGCTCACCAGAAGCTCCCACCGGGGAGCTGTTTTTT.

The gene calls are TRBV11-3 and TRBJ2-1; 9 bases line up with TRBD2. The germline gives CDR1 SGHNT, CDR2 YENEEA. The V gene end was trimmed by 0 bases and the J gene end by 0 bases; junction bases not matched to a gene: 6. CDR3 length: 18 amino acids. The CDR3 DNA is TGTGCCAGCAGCTTAGAAAGGCTAGCGGGGAGCTCCTACAATGAGCAGTTCTTC. This gives the protein CASSLERLAGSSYNEQFF. Using reference TRBV11-3 and TRBJ2-1 for the parts outside the CDR3, the full variable domain is EAGVVQSPRYKIIEKKQPVAFWCNPISGHNTLYWYLQNLGQGPELLIRYENEEAVDDSQLPKDRFSAERLKGVDSTLKIQPAELGDSAVYLCASSLERLAGSSYNEQFFGPGTRLTVL.

CDR3 region: CASSPQWRGRNTIYF. As DNA, the CDR3 is TGTGCCAGTAGTCCACAGTGGCGCGGGAGAAACACCATATATTTT. This chain connects TRBV19 to TRBJ1-3; D unclear. This CDR3 region has 15 residues. The V gene lost 5 bases and the J gene lost 5 bases, with 16 bases spanning the gap. Looked up from germline, CDR1 is LNHDA and CDR2 is SQIVND (reference sequence).

The J gene is TRBJ2-2, the V gene TRBV6-4; 8 bases align to TRBD1. Trimming cost V 1 base and J 7 bases; bases outside gene matches: 8. The CDR3 totals 16 residues. Germline V gene data show CDR1 as MRHNA and CDR2 as SNTAGT. The CDR3 spells CASSDYRGQGIGELFF. The CDR3 region has the DNA TGTGCCAGCAGTGACTATCGTGGACAGGGCATCGGGGAGCTGTTTTTT.

This rearrangement joins TRBV5-1 to TRBJ2-4, with D maybe TRBD1 (6 bases). This CDR3 is 15 amino acids long. The germline gives CDR1 SGHRS, CDR2 YFSETQ. The V end was cut by 0 bases, the J end by 8 bases, with 15 bases between. The CDR3 region has the DNA TGCGCCAGCAGCTTGGCCGAGCAGGGGTGGGACATTCAGTACTTC. Residues: CASSLAEQGWDIQYF.

V gene TRBV18 combines with J gene TRBJ1-4; a weak D match, TRBD1 (5 bases). This CDR3 has 16 amino acids. V shed 2 bases and J shed 6 bases, with 16 bases lying between them. Germline CDR1 and CDR2: KGHSH and LQKENI. CDR3 sequence (DNA): TGTGCCAGCTCACCAGAGAACTCAAAAGGGGATGAAAAACTGTTTTTT. As protein: CASSPENSKGDEKLFF.

This clone turned up a few times. The V and J genes are TRBV6-1 and TRBJ2-5, with D tentatively TRBD2 (5 bases). Trimming stripped 3 bases from V and 4 bases from J, with 18 bases between. Per the germline V gene, CDR1 is MNHNS and CDR2 is SASEGT. This CDR3 has 16 residues. CDR3 amino acids: CASSDWSGGVLETQYF. The CDR3 nucleotides are TGTGCCAGCAGTGATTGGAGTGGAGGTGTCTTAGAGACCCAGTACTTC.